This T cell receptor (beta chain) was obtained from a study of T cell changes during pregnancy in multiple sclerosis. The CDR3 runs 15 residues. The V end was cut by 1 base, the J end by 0 bases, with 10 bases between. Per the germline V gene, CDR1 is KGHSH and CDR2 is LQKENI. Profiling relied on immunoSEQ multiplex PCR, and the TCRdb table lists in-frame clones only, not all of them. The table has roughly 93,000 clones, approximately 92% seen once. The TCR was taken from a female donor with multiple sclerosis, enrolled in a pregnancy study. The chain is built from TRBV18 and TRBJ2-7, with D possibly TRBD2 on 5 matching bases. Sample: peripheral blood, taken after pregnancy. The CDR3 is CASSPRRGPSYEQYF. In DNA, the CDR3 is TGTGCCAGCTCACCACGGAGAGGGCCCTCCTACGAGCAGTACTTC.